The 13 T cell receptor beta chains reported below all come from one sample, sequenced in a study of T cells in localized non-small cell lung cancer. Assay: immunoSEQ multiplex PCR; the TCRdb copy retains only in-frame clones and omits some. Of roughly 53,000 clones listed, approximately 80% were seen once; the top ten hold about 18%. The source was peripheral blood mononuclear cells, collected before any cancer treatment. The source of these receptors is a man aged 35-75 years with stage III lung adenocarcinoma.

V is TRBV5-1 and J is TRBJ2-7; no reliable D call. The CDR3 has 12 amino acids. CDR1 SGHRS and CDR2 YFSETQ come from the germline V gene. Trimming cost V 0 bases and J 4 bases, with 5 bases left between them. CDR3 sequence reads: CASSLDRYEQYF. The CDR3 DNA follows: TGCGCCAGCAGCTTGGATAGGTACGAGCAGTACTTC.

This clone is a singleton in its sample. V and J are TRBV27 and TRBJ2-3; 8 nucleotides align to TRBD1. Per the germline V gene, CDR1 is MNHEY and CDR2 is SMNVEV (reference sequence). This CDR3 is built from 15 residues. J gave up 4 bases and V 2 bases, and 5 bases lay outside the gene matches. DNA for the CDR3: TGTGCCAGCAGTTTAGCGCAGGGGGCCTCAGATACGCAGTATTTT. Its protein is CASSLAQGASDTQYF.

This chain links TRBV5-6 with TRBJ1-6; 9 bases agree with TRBD1. J was trimmed by 2 bases and V by 4 bases; bases with no gene match: 4. Per the germline V gene, CDR1 is SGHDT and CDR2 is YYEEEE. The CDR3 is 16 residues long. The CDR3 nucleotides are TGTGCCAGCAGCAGGGACAGGGAAACCTATAATTCACCCCTCCACTTT. Translating gives CASSRDRETYNSPLHF.

The gene calls are TRBV9 and TRBJ2-4; 9 bases agree with TRBD1. CDR1 and CDR2 (germline): SGDLS, YYNGEE. The junction had 2 bases not matched to a gene; V was cut back by 2 bases and J by 5 bases. The CDR3 loop spans 14 amino acids. CDR3 residues: CASSVTGGQNIQYF. CDR3 bases: TGTGCCAGCAGCGTGACAGGGGGTCAAAACATTCAGTACTTC.

The chain carries TRBV7-3 and TRBJ1-6, with 7 bases that match TRBD1. This CDR3 comprises 15 residues. Per the germline V gene, CDR1 is SGHTA and CDR2 is FQGTGA. Trimming took 5 bases from V and 10 from J; bases not matched to a gene: 11. The CDR3 here is CASSPSAGGGSPLHF. The CDR3 nucleotides read TGTGCCAGCAGCCCATCCGCAGGGGGAGGATCACCCCTCCACTTT.

The chain recombines TRBV10-3 with TRBJ1-4; 8 bases fit TRBD1. The CDR3 is 14 amino acids. The ends lost 4 bases at V and 6 bases at J; junction bases unmatched: 4. The germline gives CDR1 ENHRY, CDR2 SYGVKD. The CDR3 DNA reads TGTGCCATCAGTGGGGACAGGCTCCATGAAAAACTGTTTTTT. Translation: CAISGDRLHEKLFF.

The rearrangement links TRBV5-1 to TRBJ2-1; 10 nucleotides align to TRBD2. Per the germline V gene, CDR1 is SGHRS and CDR2 is YFSETQ. The length of the CDR3 is 16 residues. Trimming at V came to 3 bases and at J to 7 bases, leaving 10 bases not matched to a gene. The DNA of the CDR3 is TGCGCCAGCAGCTACTCCGGGACTAGCGTCCGTAATGAGCAGTTCTTC. This gives the protein CASSYSGTSVRNEQFF.

This clone has more than one count but fewer than ten. The gene calls are TRBV9 and TRBJ1-2; the D is unclear. The CDR3 contains 15 residues. The V end lost 6 bases, the J end lost 0 bases, and 15 bases lay between the germline ends. Per germline, CDR1 SGDLS and CDR2 YYNGEE. The CDR3 loop is CASTPRRVANYGYTF. DNA for the CDR3: TGTGCCAGCACCCCCCGGAGGGTGGCTAACTATGGCTACACCTTC.

CDR3 bases: TGTGCCAGCAGCGATAGTGACAGGGAGCAGTACTTC. Translation gives CASSDSDREQYF. The rearrangement uses TRBV7-9 and TRBJ2-5, with 7 bases lining up with TRBD1. The CDR3 length is 12 residues. Germline CDR1 SEHNR, CDR2 FQNEAQ (reference sequence). Trimming removed 5 bases from V and 11 bases from J; junction bases left unmatched: 8.

The chain has TRBV7-3 and TRBJ1-2; 7 bases map to TRBD1. Losses at the gene ends were 5 bases for V and 6 bases for J; bases not matched to a gene: 9. The germline V gene encodes CDR1 SGHTA and CDR2 FQGTGA. The CDR3 sequence is 14 residues long. CDR3 loop: CASSRTTGKDGYTF. The DNA for the CDR3 is TGTGCCAGCAGCCGAACGACAGGGAAGGATGGCTACACCTTC.

The genes are TRBV27 and TRBJ1-1; the D gene is possibly TRBD1 (5 bases). The CDR3 length is 13 residues. Germline loops: CDR1 MNHEY, CDR2 SMNVEV (reference sequence). With 4 bases removed from V and 5 bases from J, the gap between germline ends came to 11 bases. The CDR3 DNA reads as TGTGCCAGCAGTTACGGGGCGGTAACTGAAGCTTTCTTT. This gives the protein CASSYGAVTEAFF.

This chain connects TRBV9 to TRBJ2-6; no firm D call. The CDR3 length is 15 residues. Germline V CDR1 and CDR2: SGDLS, YYNGEE. Trimming took 4 bases from V and 2 from J, leaving 10 bases between them. The CDR3 coding sequence is TGTGCCAGCAGCTTTGGTGGCGCTGGGGCCAACGTCCTGACTTTC. Encoded protein: CASSFGGAGANVLTF.

The chain carries TRBV29-1 and TRBJ2-3; 8 bases fit TRBD1. The CDR3 runs 16 residues. The germline V gene has CDR1 SQVTM and CDR2 ANQGSEA. Trimming took 4 bases from V and 2 from J; bases not matched to a gene: 11. The CDR3 region has the DNA TGCAGCGTTGGGGCGCAGGGGGCCAGGACCACAGATACGCAGTATTTT. Translation gives CSVGAQGARTTDTQYF.